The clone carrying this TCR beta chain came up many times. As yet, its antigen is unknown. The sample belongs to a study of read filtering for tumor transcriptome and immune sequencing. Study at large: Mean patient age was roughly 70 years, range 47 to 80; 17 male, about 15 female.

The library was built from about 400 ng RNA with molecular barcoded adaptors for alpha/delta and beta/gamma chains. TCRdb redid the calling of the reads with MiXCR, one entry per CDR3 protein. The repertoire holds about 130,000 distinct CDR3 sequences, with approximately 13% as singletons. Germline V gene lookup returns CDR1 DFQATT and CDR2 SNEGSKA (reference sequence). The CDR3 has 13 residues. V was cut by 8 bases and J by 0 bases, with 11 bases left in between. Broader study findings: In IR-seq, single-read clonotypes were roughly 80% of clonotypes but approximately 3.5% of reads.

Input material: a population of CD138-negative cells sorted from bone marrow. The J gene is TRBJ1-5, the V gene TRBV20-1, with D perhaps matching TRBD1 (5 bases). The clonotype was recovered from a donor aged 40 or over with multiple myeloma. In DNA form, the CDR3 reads TGCAGTCATCCAGGGTATAGCAATCAGCCCCAGCATTTT. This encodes CSHPGYSNQPQHF.